This T cell receptor (beta chain) was sequenced for a study of CD8+CD57+ T cells in acquired aplastic anemia. On the study more broadly: Sorted cells (CD4+ and CD8+) yielded DNA amounts that averaged roughly 3.5 ug.

The patients chosen for sequencing had shown expansion of CD8+CD57+ cells (detected by flow cytometry). By the time of blood sampling, patients had still received no therapy. The study's findings and limits: Found in both controls and patients were some 31 CD8+ CDR3 sequences.

Germline-derived CDR1 and CDR2 are SGDLS and YYNGEE. This CDR3 comprises 14 residues. Deletions cut 0 bases from V and 5 bases from J, with 12 bases between. Genomic DNA provided the template from which TCR beta VDJ and CDR3 profiles were obtained. TCRdb reanalysed the reads using MiXCR and keeps one entry per CDR3 protein. The table includes 200,000 to 250,000 distinct CDR3 sequences, roughly two thirds detected once. Points on this clonotype: Its specificity is unknown.

The J gene is TRBJ2-7, the V gene TRBV9, with unresolved D. Sequencing was carried out using sorted CD4+, CD8+, or CD8+CD57+ T cells (not recorded which) from PBMCs. The TCR was taken from a human donor with aplastic anemia. The CDR3 DNA reads TGTGCCAGCAGCGTAGCTTACACTCTCCACGAGCAGTACTTC. This sequence encodes CASSVAYTLHEQYF.